This TCR beta chain was recorded in a study of blood T cell repertoires in COVID-19. The CDR3 consists of 13 residues. Germline CDR1 and CDR2: SEHNR and FQNEAQ (reference sequence). V lost 5 bases, J lost 2 bases, and 8 bases lay in between. TCRdb's copy holds only in-frame clones and misses some; the assay was immunoSEQ multiplex PCR. Among around 290,000 clones listed, 88% were seen once. Sequencing used PBMCs or T cells enriched from blood (not recorded which). The clonotype comes from a woman aged 55-69 years in a cohort exposed to, infected with or recovered from COVID-19 (not recorded which). This chain connects TRBV7-9 to TRBJ2-3; no firm D call. CDR3 sequence (DNA): TGTGCCAGCAGCCAACAGCTCACAGATACGCAGTATTTT. Translated: CASSQQLTDTQYF.